These 23 T cell receptor beta chains originate from one sample sequenced in a study of T cell responses to AZD1222 COVID-19 vaccine. TCRdb keeps only in-frame clones here, not all; method: immunoSEQ multiplex PCR. The table has 87,000 or so clones, around 90% seen once; the top ten hold roughly 4%. This sample comprised peripheral blood, obtained on day 0 of AZD1222 vaccination. Receptor source: an adult in good health.

The chain carries TRBV12-3 or TRBV12-4 and TRBJ2-7, with D perhaps TRBD1 (5 bases). The CDR3 totals 13 residues. V lost 1 base to trimming and J lost 6 bases, with 10 bases between them. CDR3 protein: CASSLGGAGEQYF. DNA for the CDR3: TGTGCCAGCAGTTTAGGTGGGGCTGGCGAGCAGTACTTC.

The chain has TRBV6-1 and TRBJ1-2, with D uncertain. The germline gives CDR1 MNHNS, CDR2 SASEGT. Trimming shortened V by 1 base and J by 1 base, and 1 base separated the two germline ends. The CDR3 loop spans 12 amino acids. The CDR3 reads CASSEVNYGYTF. CDR3 in DNA: TGTGCCAGCAGTGAAGTTAACTATGGCTACACCTTC.

The rearrangement joins TRBV10-2 to TRBJ1-1; D is perhaps TRBD1 (6 bases). This CDR3 has 12 residues. V lost 6 bases and J lost 6, with 11 bases in between. Germline CDR1 WSHSY, CDR2 SAAADI. The CDR3 coding sequence is TGCGCCAGCAGAGGAGGGGGGTCTGAAGCTTTCTTT. This encodes CASRGGGSEAFF.

The chain recombines TRBV6-5 with TRBJ1-2, with D tentatively TRBD1 (5 bases). CDR1 and CDR2 (germline): MNHEY, SVGAGI. The CDR3 totals 14 residues. V was cut by 2 bases and J by 2 bases, with 9 bases left in between. The CDR3 DNA reads as TGTGCCAGCAGTTACCTCCCAGGGAACTATGGCTACACCTTC. Translation gives CASSYLPGNYGYTF.

The count of this clone is one. The chain recombines TRBV27 with TRBJ1-4; a possible D gene is TRBD1 (5 bases). CDR1 and CDR2 (germline): MNHEY, SMNVEV (reference sequence). The CDR3 is 14 residues long. V was pared by 5 bases and J by 7 bases, with 14 bases between. CDR3 nucleotide sequence: TGTGCCAGCAGTCCACCAGGGTCGGGTGAAAAACTGTTTTTT. Translating gives CASSPPGSGEKLFF.

The V and J genes are TRBV19 and TRBJ1-4, with TRBD1 matching over 10 bases. Germline CDR1 and CDR2: LNHDA and SQIVND (reference sequence). V gave up 9 bases and J gave up 2 bases; unmatched junction bases: 6. The CDR3 runs 15 residues. CDR3 loop: CASWDRGATNEKLFF. CDR3 DNA: TGTGCCAGCTGGGACAGGGGTGCGACTAATGAAAAACTGTTTTTT.

In this sample, this clone turned up a few times. The genes are TRBV7-9 and TRBJ2-7, with unresolved D. The CDR3 has 11 amino acids. V was trimmed by 4 bases and J by 5 bases, leaving 6 bases between them. Germline values: CDR1 SEHNR, CDR2 FQNEAQ (reference sequence). The CDR3 sequence: CASSSTDEQYF. CDR3 sequence (DNA): TGTGCCAGCAGCTCAACGGACGAGCAGTACTTC. Using reference TRBV7-9 and TRBJ2-7 for the parts outside the CDR3, the full variable domain is DTGVSQNPRHKITKRGQNVTFRCDPISEHNRLYWYRQTLGQGPEFLTYFQNEAQLEKSRLLSDRFSAERPKGSFSTLEIQRTEQGDSAMYLCASSSTDEQYFGPGTRLTVT.

This clone is a singleton in its sample. The chain couples TRBV6-2 or TRBV6-3 to TRBJ2-4; perhaps TRBD1 as D (5 bases). The germline V gene encodes CDR1 MNHEY and CDR2 SVGEGT. This CDR3 region has 12 residues. Trimming left V 5 bases short and J 11 bases short, with 13 bases between. The CDR3 here is CASSLTPGLQYF. In DNA form, the CDR3 reads TGTGCCAGCAGTCTGACTCCAGGGCTTCAGTACTTC.

CDR3 sequence (DNA): TGTGCCAGCAGTTTCACGACAGGGGGTAATGAAAAACTGTTTTTT. Translation gives CASSFTTGGNEKLFF. V gene TRBV27 combines with J gene TRBJ1-4, with 9 bases that match TRBD1. The V segment lost 3 bases and the J segment 4 bases; nucleotides outside the gene matches: 3. This CDR3 is 15 amino acids long. Germline loops: CDR1 MNHEY, CDR2 SMNVEV (reference sequence). Combining the CDR3 with reference TRBV27 and TRBJ1-4 gives the whole variable domain EAQVTQNPRYLITVTGKKLTVTCSQNMNHEYMSWYRQDPGLGLRQIYYSMNVEVTDKGDVPEGYKVSRKEKRNFPLILESPSPNQTSLYFCASSFTTGGNEKLFFGSGTQLSVL.

This chain connects TRBV12-5 to TRBJ2-7, with D maybe TRBD2 (6 bases). The V gene lost 6 bases and the J gene lost 7 bases, with 16 bases spanning the gap. The CDR3 contains 13 residues. Germline-derived CDR1 and CDR2 are LGHNT and FRNRAP. In DNA form, the CDR3 reads TGTGCTAGTGGCCCGGGACTCCGGGTAGAGCAGTACTTC. As protein: CASGPGLRVEQYF.

The rearrangement joins TRBV15 to TRBJ2-3; 7 bases map to TRBD2. V shed 8 bases, J shed 7 bases, and the junction held 9 bases outside the gene matches. Looked up from germline, CDR1 is LNHNV and CDR2 is YYDKDF (reference sequence). The CDR3 covers 13 residues. The CDR3 loop reads CATAGTTSHTQYF. In DNA form, the CDR3 reads TGTGCCACCGCCGGGACTACCTCTCATACGCAGTATTTT.

The rearrangement joins TRBV5-8 to TRBJ2-3; D uncertain. V was clipped by 5 bases and J by 4 bases, with 11 bases between them. Germline-derived CDR1 and CDR2 are SGHTS and YDEGEE. The length of the CDR3 is 13 residues. The CDR3 reads CASSKISADTQYF. DNA for the CDR3: TGTGCCAGCAGTAAAATATCGGCAGATACGCAGTATTTT.

This chain joins TRBV29-1 and TRBJ2-1; the D gene is possibly TRBD1 (6 bases). With 4 bases removed from V and 7 bases from J, the gap between germline ends came to 14 bases. The germline CDR1 and CDR2 sequences are SQVTM and ANQGSEA. This CDR3 region has 13 residues. CDR3 in DNA: TGCAGCGTTGCACAGGGAGTTAGAAATGAGCAGTTCTTC. Amino acids: CSVAQGVRNEQFF.

The sample holds one count of this clone. This chain connects TRBV5-1 to TRBJ2-2; the D is unclear. The CDR3 covers 13 residues. Germline V gene data show CDR1 as SGHRS and CDR2 as YFSETQ. V dropped 0 bases and J dropped 4 bases, with 4 bases sitting between them. CDR3 sequence (DNA): TGCGCCAGCAGCTTGGAATCCACCGGGGAGCTGTTTTTT. Residues: CASSLESTGELFF.

This clone was observed once. The chain recombines TRBV29-1 with TRBJ1-2; 9 bases agree with TRBD1. J gave up 8 bases and V 4 bases, and 8 bases lay outside the gene matches. Germline loops: CDR1 SQVTM, CDR2 ANQGSEA. The CDR3 length is 13 residues. The CDR3 region is CSVVDRGVEGYTF. In DNA, the CDR3 is TGCAGCGTTGTGGACAGGGGCGTCGAGGGCTACACCTTC.

This chain joins TRBV5-1 and TRBJ2-1, with 11 bases matching TRBD2. The CDR3 length is 15 residues. Germline V lookup: CDR1 SGHRS, CDR2 YFSETQ. V lost 4 bases to trimming and J lost 12 bases; unmatched junction nucleotides: 12. The CDR3 region has the DNA TGCGCCAGCAGCGACCTGACTAGCGGGGAGAGTCGGCAGTTCTTC. Its protein is CASSDLTSGESRQFF. Complete variable domain (other parts from reference TRBV5-1 and TRBJ2-1): KAGVTQTPRYLIKTRGQQVTLSCSPISGHRSVSWYQQTPGQGLQFLFEYFSETQRNKGNFPGRFSGRQFSNSRSEMNVSTLELGDSALYLCASSDLTSGESRQFFGPGTRLTVL.

This chain links TRBV3-1 (or the pseudogene TRBV3-2) with TRBJ1-2, with D hard to call. The CDR3 has 15 amino acids. Germline loops: CDR1 LGHDT, CDR2 YNNKEL (reference sequence). The V gene lost 4 bases and the J gene lost 4 bases, with 16 bases spanning the gap. The CDR3 protein is CASSPGPGVLYGYTF. The CDR3 bases are TGTGCCAGCAGCCCCGGCCCCGGGGTCCTCTATGGCTACACCTTC.

This clone was observed a few times. The chain uses TRBV27 and TRBJ1-2; D ambiguous. There are 13 residues in the CDR3. The V gene's germline CDR1 is MNHEY and CDR2 SMNVEV (reference sequence). V shed 6 bases and J shed 2 bases, with 10 bases lying between them. The CDR3 nucleotides are TGTGCCAGCAGCTCAAGAGTCAACTATGGCTACACCTTC. Its translation is CASSSRVNYGYTF.

This clone was seen once. V is TRBV6-5 and J is TRBJ2-5; 7 positions match TRBD2. The V gene's germline CDR1 is MNHEY and CDR2 SVGAGI. CDR3 length equals 15 residues. V shed 5 bases and J 5 bases; nucleotides not matched to a gene: 11. The CDR3 coding sequence is TGTGCCAGCAGTCTCGCGGCGGGGGAGGCGGAGACCCAGTACTTC. This gives the protein CASSLAAGEAETQYF.

To note about this clone: Other DNA sequences of this sample code for an identical CDR3. The chain links TRBV3-1 (or the pseudogene TRBV3-2) to TRBJ2-7; D unclear. V lost 0 bases to trimming and J lost 2 bases, with 5 bases between them. The CDR3 runs 13 residues. Looked up from germline, CDR1 is LGHDT and CDR2 is YNNKEL (reference sequence). CDR3 residues: CASSQDGAYEQYF. CDR3 DNA sequence: TGTGCCAGCAGCCAAGATGGTGCCTACGAGCAGTACTTC.

The chain carries TRBV7-9 and TRBJ2-7; D may be TRBD1 (6 bases). The CDR3 is 18 residues long. Looked up from germline, CDR1 is SEHNR and CDR2 is FQNEAQ (reference sequence). Trimming cost V 5 bases and J 3 bases, with 26 bases left between them. This CDR3 is CASSLSQGRRGGSYEQYF. In DNA form, the CDR3 reads TGTGCCAGCAGCCTAAGTCAGGGACGGAGAGGGGGTAGCTACGAGCAGTACTTC.

This sequence joins TRBV29-1 and TRBJ1-2; possible D gene TRBD1, 6 bases. The length of the CDR3 is 13 residues. The V and J ends lost 7 bases and 3 bases respectively, with 15 bases between them. Germline lookup yields CDR1 SQVTM and CDR2 ANQGSEA. CDR3 loop: CSAEDRGYYGYTF. In DNA form, the CDR3 reads TGCAGCGCTGAGGACAGAGGCTACTATGGCTACACCTTC.

CDR3 protein: CASSPGRAQDTEAFF. In nucleotides, the CDR3 is TGTGCCAGCTCACCAGGCAGGGCACAGGACACTGAAGCTTTCTTT. The chain links TRBV18 to TRBJ1-1; tentative D call: TRBD1 (5 bases). The ends were cut back, 2 bases at V and 3 bases at J, with 13 bases in the middle. The germline CDR1 and CDR2 sequences are KGHSH and LQKENI. The length of the CDR3 is 15 residues.